The entry below describes one T cell receptor (beta chain). Its antigen is still unknown. Each CDR3 protein is one row after TCRdb ran MiXCR on the 5' RACE reads. Seen here are some 230,000 distinct CDR3 sequences, over 5.5% observed once, and the top ten hold about 14%. The sample belongs to a study of identical twins. Whole-study findings and limits: Twins' excess sharing was less marked for out-of-frame beta sequences.

These data were also filed under a second study, of T cells expressing NK-cell markers.

Sequenced input: CD8+ T cells sorted from blood. This receptor was obtained from a woman aged 18-30 years in good health.

The CDR3 region has the DNA TGTGCCAGCAGTACGAGGCGGGAAAGCTCCTACGAGCAGTACTTC. It is translated as CASSTRRESSYEQYF. The rearrangement links TRBV6-2 or TRBV6-3 to TRBJ2-7; tentatively, D is TRBD2 (6 bases). The germline CDR1 and CDR2 sequences are MNHEY and SVGEGT. V was trimmed by 5 bases and J by 0 bases, leaving 14 bases between them. The CDR3 is 15 residues long.